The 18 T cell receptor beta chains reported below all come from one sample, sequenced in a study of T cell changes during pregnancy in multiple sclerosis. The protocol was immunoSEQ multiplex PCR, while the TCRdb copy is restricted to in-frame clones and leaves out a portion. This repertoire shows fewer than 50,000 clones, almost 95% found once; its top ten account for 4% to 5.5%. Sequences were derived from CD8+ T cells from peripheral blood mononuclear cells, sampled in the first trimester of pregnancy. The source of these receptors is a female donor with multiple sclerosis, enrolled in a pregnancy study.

The CDR3 region is CASSLITGAYEQYF. In DNA form, the CDR3 reads TGTGCCAGCAGCCTAATCACAGGGGCCTACGAGCAGTACTTC. This rearrangement joins TRBV7-2 to TRBJ2-7; 7 bases map to TRBD1. The V segment lost 5 bases and the J segment 2 bases; nucleotides outside the gene matches: 6. This CDR3 comprises 14 residues. Per germline, CDR1 SGHTA and CDR2 FQGNSA.

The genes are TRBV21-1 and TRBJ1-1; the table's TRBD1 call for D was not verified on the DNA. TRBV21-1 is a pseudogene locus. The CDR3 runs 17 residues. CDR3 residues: CASSKVWGQGLNTEAFF. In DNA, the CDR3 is TGTGCCAGCAGCAAAGTATGGGGACAGGGGCTGAACACTGAAGCTTTCTTT.

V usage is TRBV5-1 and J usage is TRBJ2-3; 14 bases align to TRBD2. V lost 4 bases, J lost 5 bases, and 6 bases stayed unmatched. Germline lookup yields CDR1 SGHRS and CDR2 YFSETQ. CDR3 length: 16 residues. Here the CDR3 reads CASSPRLAGGVDTQYF. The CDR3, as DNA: TGCGCCAGCAGCCCCAGACTAGCGGGAGGGGTAGATACGCAGTATTTT.

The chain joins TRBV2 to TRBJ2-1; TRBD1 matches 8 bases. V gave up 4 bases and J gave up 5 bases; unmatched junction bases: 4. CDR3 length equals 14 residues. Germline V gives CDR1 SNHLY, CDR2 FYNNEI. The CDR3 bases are TGTGCCAGCAGTGTGGGACAGGCCAACAATGAGCAGTTCTTC. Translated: CASSVGQANNEQFF.

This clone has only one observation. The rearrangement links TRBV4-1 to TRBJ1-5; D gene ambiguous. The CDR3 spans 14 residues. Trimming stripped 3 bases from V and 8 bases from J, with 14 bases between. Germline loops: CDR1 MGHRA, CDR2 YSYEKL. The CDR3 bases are TGCGCCAGCAGCCACCCGGGAGAATTGGAGCCCCAGCATTTT. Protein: CASSHPGELEPQHF.

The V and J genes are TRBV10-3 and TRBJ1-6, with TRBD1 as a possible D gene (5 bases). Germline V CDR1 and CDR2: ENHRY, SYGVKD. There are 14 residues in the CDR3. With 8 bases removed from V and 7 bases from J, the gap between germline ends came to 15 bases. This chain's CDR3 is CAIQAGVKNSPLHF. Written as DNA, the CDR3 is TGTGCCATCCAGGCGGGGGTAAAAAATTCACCCCTCCACTTT.

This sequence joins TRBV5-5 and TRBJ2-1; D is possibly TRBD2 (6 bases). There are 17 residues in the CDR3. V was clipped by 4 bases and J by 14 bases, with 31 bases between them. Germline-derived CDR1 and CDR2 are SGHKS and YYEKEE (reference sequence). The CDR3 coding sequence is TGTGCCAGCAGCCCCCTGGGAGAGTCCATGCGAGGAGGGCAGGAGTTCTTC. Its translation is CASSPLGESMRGGQEFF.

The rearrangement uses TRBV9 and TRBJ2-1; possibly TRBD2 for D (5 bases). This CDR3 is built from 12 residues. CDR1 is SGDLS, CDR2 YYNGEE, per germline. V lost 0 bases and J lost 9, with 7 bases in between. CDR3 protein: CASSVEEAEQFF. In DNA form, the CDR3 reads TGTGCCAGCAGCGTAGAGGAGGCTGAGCAGTTCTTC.

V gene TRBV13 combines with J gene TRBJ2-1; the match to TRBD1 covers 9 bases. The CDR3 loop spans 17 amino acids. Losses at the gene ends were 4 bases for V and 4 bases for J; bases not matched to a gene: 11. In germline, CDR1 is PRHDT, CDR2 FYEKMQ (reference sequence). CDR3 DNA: TGTGCCAGCAGCTCCACAACGGGACAGGGTTTTTACAATGAGCAGTTCTTC. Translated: CASSSTTGQGFYNEQFF.

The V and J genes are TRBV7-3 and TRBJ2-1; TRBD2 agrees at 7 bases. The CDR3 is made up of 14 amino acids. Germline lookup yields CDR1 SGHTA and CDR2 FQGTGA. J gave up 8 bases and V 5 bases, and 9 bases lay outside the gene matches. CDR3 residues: CASSPVAGDHEQFF. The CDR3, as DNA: TGTGCCAGCAGCCCCGTCGCGGGAGATCATGAGCAGTTCTTC.

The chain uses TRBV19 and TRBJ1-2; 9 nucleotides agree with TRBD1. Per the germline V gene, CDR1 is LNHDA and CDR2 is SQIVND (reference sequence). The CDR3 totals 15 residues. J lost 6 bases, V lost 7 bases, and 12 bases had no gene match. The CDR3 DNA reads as TGTGCCAGTATGGGGGACAGGGAACGAGGCCATGGCTACACCTTC. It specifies CASMGDRERGHGYTF.

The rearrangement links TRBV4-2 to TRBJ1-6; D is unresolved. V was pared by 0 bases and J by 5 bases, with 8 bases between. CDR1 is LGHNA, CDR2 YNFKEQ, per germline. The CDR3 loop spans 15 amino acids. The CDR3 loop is CASSQEAGDNSPLHF. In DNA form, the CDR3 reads TGTGCCAGCAGCCAAGAGGCCGGGGATAATTCACCCCTCCACTTT.

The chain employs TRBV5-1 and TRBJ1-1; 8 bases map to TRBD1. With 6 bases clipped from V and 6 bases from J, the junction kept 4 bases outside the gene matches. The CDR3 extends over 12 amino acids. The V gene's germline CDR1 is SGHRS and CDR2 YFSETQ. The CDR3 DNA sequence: TGCGCCAGCACAGGACAGGGCGCTGAAGCTTTCTTT. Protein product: CASTGQGAEAFF.

DNA for the CDR3: TGTGCCAGCAGTGAAGAGGCGGGTTCCTACGAGCAGTACTTC. Its translation: CASSEEAGSYEQYF. The chain carries TRBV2 and TRBJ2-7; D is perhaps TRBD2 (5 bases). Germline CDR1 SNHLY, CDR2 FYNNEI. The ends were cut back, 1 base at V and 1 base at J, with 8 bases in the middle. There are 14 residues in the CDR3.

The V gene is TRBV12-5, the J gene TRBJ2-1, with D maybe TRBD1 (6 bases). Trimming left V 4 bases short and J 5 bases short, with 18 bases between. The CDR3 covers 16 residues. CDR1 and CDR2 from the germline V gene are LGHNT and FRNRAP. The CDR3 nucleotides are TGTGCTAGTGGTTCCACCGCAGGGGCGCTGGACAATGAGCAGTTCTTC. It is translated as CASGSTAGALDNEQFF. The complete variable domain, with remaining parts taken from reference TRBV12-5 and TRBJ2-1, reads DARVTQTPRHKVTEMGQEVTMRCQPILGHNTVFWYRQTMMQGLELLAYFRNRAPLDDSGMPKDRFSAEMPDATLATLKIQPSEPRDSAVYFCASGSTAGALDNEQFFGPGTRLTVL.

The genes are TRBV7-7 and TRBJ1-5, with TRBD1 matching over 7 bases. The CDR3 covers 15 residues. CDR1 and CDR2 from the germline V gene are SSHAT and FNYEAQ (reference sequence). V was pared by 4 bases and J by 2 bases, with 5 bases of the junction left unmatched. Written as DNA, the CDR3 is TGTGCCAGCAGCTCCTCCGGGACAGGCAATCAGCCCCAGCATTTT. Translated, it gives CASSSSGTGNQPQHF.

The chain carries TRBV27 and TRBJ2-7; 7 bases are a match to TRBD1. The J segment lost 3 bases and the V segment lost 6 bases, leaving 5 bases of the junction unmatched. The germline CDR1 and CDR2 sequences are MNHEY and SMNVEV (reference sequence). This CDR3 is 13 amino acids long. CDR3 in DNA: TGTGCCAGCAGCCCGGGACAGTACTACGAGCAGTACTTC. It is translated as CASSPGQYYEQYF.

As DNA, the CDR3 is TGCGCCAGCAGCCAAGATCCGGGACAGGGATATAATCAGCCCCAGCATTTT. It codes for CASSQDPGQGYNQPQHF. The chain has TRBV4-1 and TRBJ1-5; 9 positions match TRBD1. The junction had 7 bases not matched to a gene; V was cut back by 0 bases and J by 4 bases. CDR1 is MGHRA and CDR2 is YSYEKL in the germline V gene. This CDR3 has 17 residues.